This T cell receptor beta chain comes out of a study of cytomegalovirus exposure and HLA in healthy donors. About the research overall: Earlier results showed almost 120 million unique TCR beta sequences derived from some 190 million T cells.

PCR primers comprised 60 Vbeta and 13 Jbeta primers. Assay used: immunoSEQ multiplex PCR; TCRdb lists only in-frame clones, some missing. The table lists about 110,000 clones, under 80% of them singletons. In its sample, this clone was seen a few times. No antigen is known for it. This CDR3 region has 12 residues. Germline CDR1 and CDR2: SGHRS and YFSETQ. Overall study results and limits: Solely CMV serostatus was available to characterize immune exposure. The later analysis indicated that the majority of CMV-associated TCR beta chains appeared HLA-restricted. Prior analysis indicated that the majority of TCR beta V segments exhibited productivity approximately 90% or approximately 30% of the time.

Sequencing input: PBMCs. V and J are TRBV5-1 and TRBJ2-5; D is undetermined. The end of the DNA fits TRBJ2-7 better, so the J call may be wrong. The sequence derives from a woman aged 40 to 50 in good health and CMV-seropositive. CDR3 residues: CASSIGFYEQYF. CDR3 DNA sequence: TGCGCCAGCAGCATCGGTTTCTACGAGCAGTACTTC.